This TCR beta chain was found in a study of vaccination effects on CD4 cells after COVID-19. Libraries were prepared by immunoSEQ multiplex PCR; TCRdb keeps only in-frame clonotypes and omits some of them. The data hold about 66,000 clones, with over 75% observed a single time. General study results and limits: Clones arising from infection and from vaccination showed marked clonal contraction late after vaccination.

Isolating CD4+ T cells followed approximately ten days of culture. Participants got two doses of BNT162b2 or mRNA-1273 vaccine. Worth noting for this clone: Its antigen is still unknown.

Germline loops: CDR1 SGHRS, CDR2 YFSETQ. The V gene end was trimmed by 4 bases and the J gene end by 6 bases; junction bases not matched to a gene: 20. The CDR3 runs 19 residues. The genes are TRBV5-1 and TRBJ2-4; TRBD1 agrees at 9 bases. This TCR came from a human donor who received a COVID-19 vaccine. Sequencing used CD4+ T cells from PBMCs cultured without peptide, obtained after COVID-19 vaccination. Here the CDR3 DNA reads TGCGCCAGCAGCCTTTATTGGGGTTCCTCGACAGGGGGGACAAACATTCAGTACTTC. It specifies CASSLYWGSSTGGTNIQYF. The whole variable domain, filled in from reference TRBV5-1 and TRBJ2-4, reads KAGVTQTPRYLIKTRGQQVTLSCSPISGHRSVSWYQQTPGQGLQFLFEYFSETQRNKGNFPGRFSGRQFSNSRSEMNVSTLELGDSALYLCASSLYWGSSTGGTNIQYFGAGTRLSVL.